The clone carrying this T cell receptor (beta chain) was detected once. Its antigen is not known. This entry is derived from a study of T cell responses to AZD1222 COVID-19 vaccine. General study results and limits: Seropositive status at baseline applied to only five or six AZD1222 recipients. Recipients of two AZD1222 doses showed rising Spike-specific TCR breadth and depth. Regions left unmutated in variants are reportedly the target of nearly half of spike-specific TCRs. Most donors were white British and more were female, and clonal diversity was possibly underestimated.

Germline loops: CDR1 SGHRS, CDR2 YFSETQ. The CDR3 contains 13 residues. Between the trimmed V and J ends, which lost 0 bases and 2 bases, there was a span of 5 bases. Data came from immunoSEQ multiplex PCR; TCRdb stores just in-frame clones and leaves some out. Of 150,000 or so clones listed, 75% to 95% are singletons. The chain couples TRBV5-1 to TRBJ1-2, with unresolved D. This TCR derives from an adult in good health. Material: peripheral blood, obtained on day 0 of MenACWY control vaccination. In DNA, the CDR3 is TGCGCCAGCAGCTTGGCCGCAAACTATGGCTACACCTTC. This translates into CASSLAANYGYTF.